One T cell receptor (beta chain) is described in this entry. No antigen is known for it. This entry belongs to a study of T-cell reconstitution after alpha-beta-depleted transplantation in children. The germline V gene has CDR1 SGHVS and CDR2 FQNEAQ. V gave up 5 bases and J gave up 8 bases; unmatched junction bases: 5. The CDR3 totals 13 residues. Regarding the study as a whole: By about two months after transplant, alpha-beta T cells reportedly arose from several hundred graft clones that had expanded. The main origin of T-cell counts and diversity one year after transplant was newly produced T cells. Day-60 TCRbeta diversity that was high in some patients was derived from surviving recipient T cells and thymic progenitors.

Unique molecular identifiers were used to barcode this TCRbeta library. TCRdb reprocessed the PCR reads via MiXCR and lists one record per CDR3 protein. The profile shows 800,000 to 1,000,000 distinct CDR3 sequences, 25% to 35% of them singletons. The genes are TRBV7-8 and TRBJ2-1, with TRBD1 matching 8 bases. The sequences come from PBMCs, mostly from graft donor cells, collected 360 days after TCRalphabeta/CD19-depleted stem cell transplant. The sequence was collected from a boy younger than two who had a stem cell transplant for SCID, so the T cells may come from the graft donor. The CDR3 region is CASSRTGGDEQFF. CDR3 bases: TGTGCCAGCAGCCGTACAGGGGGAGATGAGCAGTTCTTC.